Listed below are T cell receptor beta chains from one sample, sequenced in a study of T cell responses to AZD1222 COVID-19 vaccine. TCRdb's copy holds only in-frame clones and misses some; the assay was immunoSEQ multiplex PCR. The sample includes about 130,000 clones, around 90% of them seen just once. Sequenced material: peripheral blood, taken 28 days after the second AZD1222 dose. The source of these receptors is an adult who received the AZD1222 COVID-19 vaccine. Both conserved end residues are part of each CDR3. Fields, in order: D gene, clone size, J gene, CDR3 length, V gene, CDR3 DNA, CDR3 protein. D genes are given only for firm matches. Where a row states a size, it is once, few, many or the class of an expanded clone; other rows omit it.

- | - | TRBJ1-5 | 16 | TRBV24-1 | TGTGCCACCAGTCCCGGAGGTGGAGGAAGGAATCAGCCCCAGCATTTT | CATSPGGGGRNQPQHF
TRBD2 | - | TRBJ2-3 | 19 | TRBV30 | TGTGCCTGGAGTGGCGAATCAATTAGGACTAGCGGGAGCCTGGATACGCAGTATTTT | CAWSGESIRTSGSLDTQYF
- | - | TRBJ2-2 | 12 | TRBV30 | TGTGCCTGGAGTGCCGGGGGCGGGAGACTGTTTTTT | CAWSAGGGRLFF
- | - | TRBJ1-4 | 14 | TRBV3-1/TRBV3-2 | TGTGCCAGCAGCCAAGGACTGCTTAATGAAAAACTGTTTTTT | CASSQGLLNEKLFF
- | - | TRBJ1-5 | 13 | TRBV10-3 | TGTGCCATCAGTGACAGCTTAAATCAGCCCCAGCATTTT | CAISDSLNQPQHF
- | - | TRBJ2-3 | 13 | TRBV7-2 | TGTGCCAGCAGCTTAGGGCTAGTCGATACGCAGTATTTT | CASSLGLVDTQYF
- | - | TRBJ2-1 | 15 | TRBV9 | TGTGCCAGCAGCGTAGCGCCCACGGCTTACAATGAGCAGTTCTTC | CASSVAPTAYNEQFF
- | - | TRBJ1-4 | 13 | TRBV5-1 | TGCGCCAGCAGTAGGGATCCTAATGAAAAACTGTTTTTT | CASSRDPNEKLFF
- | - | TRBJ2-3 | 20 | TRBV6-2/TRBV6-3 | TGTGCCAGCAGTTACCACCTAGGTGGGGGCAAGGGAGTCGGCACAGATACGCAGTATTTT | CASSYHLGGGKGVGTDTQYF
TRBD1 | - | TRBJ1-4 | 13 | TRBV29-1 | TGCAGCGTTGAGCGCAGGGGGAATGAAAAACTGTTTTTT | CSVERRGNEKLFF
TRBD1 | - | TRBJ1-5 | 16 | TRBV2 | TGTGCCAGCAGGTTACGACAGGGGTTGAGCAATCAGCCCCAGCATTTT | CASRLRQGLSNQPQHF
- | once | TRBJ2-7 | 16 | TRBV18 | TGTGCCAGCTCACCAAAGCGACGGATTAGCTCCTACGAGCAGTACTTC | CASSPKRRISSYEQYF
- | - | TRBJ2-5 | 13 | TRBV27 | TGTGCCAGCAGTTCCCCCCTGGGGGAGACCCAGTACTTC | CASSSPLGETQYF
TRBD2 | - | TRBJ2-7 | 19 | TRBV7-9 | TGTGCCAGCAGCTTAAGCTGGCCCGTCGCGGGAGGGCCTGTCTACGAGCAGTACTTC | CASSLSWPVAGGPVYEQYF
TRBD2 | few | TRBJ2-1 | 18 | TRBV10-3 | TGTGCCATCAGTGAGCCTACTAGCGGGGTGAGCTCCTACAATGAGCAGTTCTTC | CAISEPTSGVSSYNEQFF
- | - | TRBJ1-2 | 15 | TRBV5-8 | TGTGCCAGCAGCTTGGAGGTCGGGCGGGCGGGAGGCTACACCTTC | CASSLEVGRAGGYTF
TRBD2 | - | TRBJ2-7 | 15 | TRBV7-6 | TGTGCCAGCAGCTTTATGGCGGCGGGAGACTACGAGCAGTACTTC | CASSFMAAGDYEQYF
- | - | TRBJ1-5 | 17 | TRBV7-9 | TGTGCCAGCAGCTTAGCGGGGAACACGGATAGCAATCAGCCCCAGCATTTT | CASSLAGNTDSNQPQHF
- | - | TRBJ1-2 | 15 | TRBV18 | TGTGCCAGCTCACCACCGTCTTCAGGAACCTATGGCTACACCTTC | CASSPPSSGTYGYTF
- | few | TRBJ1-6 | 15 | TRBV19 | TGTGCCAGTACCCCAATGGGGTCCTATAATTCACCCCTCCACTTT | CASTPMGSYNSPLHF
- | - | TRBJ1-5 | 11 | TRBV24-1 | TGTGCCACCAGAGTAAATCAGCCCCAGCATTTT | CATRVNQPQHF
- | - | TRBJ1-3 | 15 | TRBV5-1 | TGCGCCAGCAGCGTAGGACAGAACTCTGGAAACACCATATATTTT | CASSVGQNSGNTIYF
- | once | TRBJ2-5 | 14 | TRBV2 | TGTGCCAGCAGTGCACCAAGGTACCAAGAGACCCAGTACTTC | CASSAPRYQETQYF
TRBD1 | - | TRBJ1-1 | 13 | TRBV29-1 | TGCAGCGTTGGGGGACAGCGGAACACTGAAGCTTTCTTT | CSVGGQRNTEAFF
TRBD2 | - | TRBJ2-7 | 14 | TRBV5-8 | TGTGCCAGCAGCTTGGGGGGAGGGCCCTACGAGCAGTACTTC | CASSLGGGPYEQYF
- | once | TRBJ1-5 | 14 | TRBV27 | TGTGCCAGCAGTTTAGGGCAATTCAATCAGCCCCAGCATTTT | CASSLGQFNQPQHF
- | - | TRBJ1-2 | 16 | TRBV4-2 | TGTGCCAGCAGCCAAGGAGTGGGGTTGGATAACTATGGCTACACCTTC | CASSQGVGLDNYGYTF
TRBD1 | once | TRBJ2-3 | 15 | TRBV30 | TGTGCCTGGACGAAGGGACAGACCAGCACAGATACGCAGTATTTT | CAWTKGQTSTDTQYF
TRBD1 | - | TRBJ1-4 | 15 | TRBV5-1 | TGCGCCAGCAGCGCGGGGACAGGGCGGGGTGAAAAACTGTTTTTT | CASSAGTGRGEKLFF